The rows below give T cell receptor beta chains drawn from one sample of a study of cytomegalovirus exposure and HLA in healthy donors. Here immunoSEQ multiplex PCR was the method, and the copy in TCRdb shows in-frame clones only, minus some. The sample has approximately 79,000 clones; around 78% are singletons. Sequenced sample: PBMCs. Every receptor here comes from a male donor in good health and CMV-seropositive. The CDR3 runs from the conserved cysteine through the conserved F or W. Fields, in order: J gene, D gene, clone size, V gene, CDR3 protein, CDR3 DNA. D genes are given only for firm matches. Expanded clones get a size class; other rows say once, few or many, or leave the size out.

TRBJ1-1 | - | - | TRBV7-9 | CASRLKNTEAFF | TGTGCCAGCAGACTGAAGAACACTGAAGCTTTCTTT
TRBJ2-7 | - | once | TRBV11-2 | CASSLRVYEQYF | TGTGCCAGCAGCTTACGGGTGTACGAGCAGTACTTC
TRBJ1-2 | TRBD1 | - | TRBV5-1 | CASSFGTGSGYTF | TGCGCCAGCAGCTTTGGGACAGGGAGTGGCTACACCTTC
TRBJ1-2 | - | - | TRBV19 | CASSPLAFYGYTF | TGTGCCAGTAGTCCCTTAGCGTTCTATGGCTACACCTTC
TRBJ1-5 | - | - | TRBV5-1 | CASSLSFLSIAQTDSNQPQHF | TGCGCCAGCAGCTTGTCCTTTCTTTCCATCGCCCAGACAGATAGCAATCAGCCCCAGCATTTT
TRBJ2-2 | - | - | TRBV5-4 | CASSLAYSNTGELFF | TGTGCCAGCAGCTTGGCCTACTCCAACACCGGGGAGCTGTTTTTT
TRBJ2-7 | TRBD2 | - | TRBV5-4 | CASSPGGTYEQYF | TGTGCCAGCAGTCCGGGGGGAACCTACGAGCAGTACTTC
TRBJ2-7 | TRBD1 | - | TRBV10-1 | CARIPGQPYEQYF | TGCGCCAGGATACCGGGACAGCCCTACGAGCAGTACTTC
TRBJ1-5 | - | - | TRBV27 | CASGQSNQPQHF | TGTGCCAGCGGACAGTCCAATCAGCCCCAGCATTTT
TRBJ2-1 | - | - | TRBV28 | CASSPSGEEQFF | TGTGCCAGCAGTCCCTCGGGAGAGGAGCAGTTCTTC
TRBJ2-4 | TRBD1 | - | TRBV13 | CASSPKQGIIQYF | TGTGCCAGCAGCCCGAAACAGGGGATCATTCAGTACTTC
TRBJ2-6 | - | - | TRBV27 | CASSLRSGFPSGANVLTF | TGTGCCAGCAGTTTAAGGTCCGGGTTCCCCTCTGGGGCCAACGTCCTGACTTTC
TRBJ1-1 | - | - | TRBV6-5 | CASRRERFTEAFF | TGTGCCAGCAGACGAGAAAGATTTACTGAAGCTTTCTTT
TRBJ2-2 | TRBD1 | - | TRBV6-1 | CASRQGANTGELFF | TGTGCCAGCAGACAGGGGGCGAACACCGGGGAGCTGTTTTTT
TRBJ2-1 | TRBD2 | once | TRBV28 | CASRRTSGSYEQFF | TGTGCCAGCAGACGGACTAGCGGGAGTTATGAGCAGTTCTTC
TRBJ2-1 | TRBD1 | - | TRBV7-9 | CASSFDRGLVNEQFF | TGTGCCAGCAGCTTTGACAGGGGCCTGGTAAATGAGCAGTTCTTC
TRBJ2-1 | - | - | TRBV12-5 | CASGTPAVGSYNEQFF | TGTGCTAGTGGTACCCCTGCGGTGGGCTCCTACAATGAGCAGTTCTTC
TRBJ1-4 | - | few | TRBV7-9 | CASSFAGTNEKLFF | TGTGCCAGCAGCTTCGCGGGCACTAATGAAAAACTGTTTTTT
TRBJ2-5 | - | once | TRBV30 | CAWHGEDAAQYF | TGTGCCTGGCATGGGGAGGATGCGGCCCAGTACTTC
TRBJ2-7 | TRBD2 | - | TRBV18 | CASSPPPSGRANEQYF | TGTGCCAGCTCACCACCCCCTAGCGGGAGAGCTAACGAGCAGTACTTC
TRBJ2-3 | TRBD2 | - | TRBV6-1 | CASEGLSLATDTQYF | TGTGCCAGCGAGGGACTAAGTCTTGCCACAGATACGCAGTATTTT
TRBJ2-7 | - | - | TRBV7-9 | CASSFWGVEQYF | TGTGCCAGCAGCTTTTGGGGGGTGGAGCAGTACTTC
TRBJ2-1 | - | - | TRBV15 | CATSRSLAMGEQFF | TGTGCCACCAGCAGGTCGCTAGCGATGGGGGAGCAGTTCTTC
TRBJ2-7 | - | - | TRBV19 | CASSIPGTGDHEQYF | TGTGCCAGTAGTATTCCAGGGACTGGAGATCACGAGCAGTACTTC
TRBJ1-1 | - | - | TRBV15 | CATSRDPRTEAFF | TGTGCCACCAGCAGAGATCCGAGGACTGAAGCTTTCTTT
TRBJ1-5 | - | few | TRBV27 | CASSLEWSQPQHF | TGTGCCAGCAGTTTAGAGTGGTCTCAGCCCCAGCATTTT
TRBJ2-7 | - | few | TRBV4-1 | CASSDSGIYEQYF | TGCGCCAGCAGCGACTCGGGGATCTACGAGCAGTACTTC
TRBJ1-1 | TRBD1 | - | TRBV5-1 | CASSGTGGSTNTEAFF | TGCGCCAGCAGTGGGACAGGGGGCTCTACGAACACTGAAGCTTTCTTT
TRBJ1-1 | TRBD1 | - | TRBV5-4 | CASSLRQGLNTEAFF | TGTGCCAGCAGCTTGCGACAGGGACTGAACACTGAAGCTTTCTTT
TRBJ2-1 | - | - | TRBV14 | CASSQDRPGEQFF | TGTGCCAGCAGCCAAGATAGGCCCGGGGAACAGTTCTTC
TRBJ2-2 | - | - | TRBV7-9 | CSSRYSATGELFF | TGTTCCAGCAGGTATAGCGCTACCGGGGAGCTGTTTTTT
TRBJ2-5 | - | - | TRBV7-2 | CASSLWTGETQYF | TGTGCCAGCAGCCTATGGACTGGAGAGACCCAGTACTTC
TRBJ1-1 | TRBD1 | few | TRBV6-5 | CASRGQGGGAFF | TGTGCCAGCAGGGGACAGGGAGGAGGGGCTTTCTTT
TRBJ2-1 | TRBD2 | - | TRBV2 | CASSERAGGLNEQFF | TGTGCCAGCAGTGAAAGGGCGGGGGGGCTTAATGAGCAGTTCTTC
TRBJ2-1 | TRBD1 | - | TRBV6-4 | CASSDSRTGGNEQFF | TGTGCCAGCAGTGACTCCCGGACAGGGGGCAATGAGCAGTTCTTC
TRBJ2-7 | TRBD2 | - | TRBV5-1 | CASSLVAGRTYEQYF | TGCGCCAGCAGCTTGGTAGCGGGACGAACCTACGAGCAGTACTTC
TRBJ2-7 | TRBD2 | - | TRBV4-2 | CASSRENSGRAEQYF | TGTGCCAGCAGCCGAGAAAATAGCGGGAGGGCCGAGCAGTACTTC
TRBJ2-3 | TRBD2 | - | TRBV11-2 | CASSFLRTSGGEADTQYF | TGTGCCAGCAGCTTCCTACGGACTAGCGGGGGGGAAGCAGATACGCAGTATTTT
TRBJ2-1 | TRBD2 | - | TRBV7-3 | CASSPATSGSYNEQFF | TGTGCCAGCAGCCCGGCGACTAGCGGTTCCTACAATGAGCAGTTCTTC
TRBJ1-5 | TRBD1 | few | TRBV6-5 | CASRPTGTGYQPQHF | TGTGCCAGCAGGCCAACCGGGACAGGGTATCAGCCCCAGCATTTT
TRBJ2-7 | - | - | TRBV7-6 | CASSLDRTTYEQYF | TGTGCCAGCAGCTTAGATAGGACAACCTACGAGCAGTACTTC
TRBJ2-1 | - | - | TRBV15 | CATSTFSGAYNEQFF | TGTGCCACCAGCACATTCAGCGGAGCTTACAATGAGCAGTTCTTC
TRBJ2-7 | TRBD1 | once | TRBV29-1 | CSVRDRGNYEQYF | TGCAGCGTTCGGGACAGGGGAAACTACGAGCAGTACTTC
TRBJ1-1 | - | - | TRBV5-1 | CASSPREGLNTEAFF | TGCGCCAGCAGCCCCCGGGAGGGCTTGAACACTGAAGCTTTCTTT
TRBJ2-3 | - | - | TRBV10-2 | CASSGSSSTDTQYF | TGCGCCAGCAGTGGGTCGAGTAGCACAGATACGCAGTATTTT
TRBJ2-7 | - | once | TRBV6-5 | CASSYSSGGRYEQYF | TGTGCCAGCAGTTACTCGTCAGGGGGGCGCTACGAGCAGTACTTC
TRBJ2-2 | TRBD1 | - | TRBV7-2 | CASSLPGQVITGELFF | TGTGCCAGCAGCTTGCCGGGACAGGTGATCACCGGGGAGCTGTTTTTT
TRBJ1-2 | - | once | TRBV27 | CASSLNREFGYTF | TGTGCCAGCAGTTTGAACAGGGAGTTTGGCTACACCTTC
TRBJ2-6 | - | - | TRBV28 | CASSGAGSLSGANVLTF | TGTGCCAGCAGTGGGGCCGGGTCCCTCTCTGGGGCCAACGTCCTGACTTTC
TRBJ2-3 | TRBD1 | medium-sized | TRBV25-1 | CASRGQAISPDTQYF | TGTGCCAGTAGAGGACAGGCCATTTCACCAGATACGCAGTATTTT
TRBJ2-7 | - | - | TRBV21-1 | CASSTGLAGGQPAGAVEEHEQYF | TGTGCCAGCAGCACCGGACTAGCGGGGGGTCAGCCGGCGGGGGCCGTAGAGGAGCACGAGCAGTACTTC
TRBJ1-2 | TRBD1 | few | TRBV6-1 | CASRPQGVIPYGYTF | TGTGCCAGCAGACCCCAGGGGGTAATACCGTATGGCTACACCTTC
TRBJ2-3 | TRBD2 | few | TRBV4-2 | CASGRGVSGGADTQYF | TGTGCCAGCGGAAGGGGAGTTAGCGGGGGGGCAGATACGCAGTATTTT
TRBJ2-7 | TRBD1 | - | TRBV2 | CASTGQGSSYEQYF | TGTGCCAGCACTGGACAGGGAAGCTCCTACGAGCAGTACTTC
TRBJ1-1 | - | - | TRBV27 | CASSLLRQAGNTEAFF | TGTGCCAGCAGTTTATTACGGCAGGCTGGGAACACTGAAGCTTTCTTT
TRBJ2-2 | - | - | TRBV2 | CASSVTGGELFF | TGTGCCAGCAGTGTGACGGGCGGGGAGCTGTTTTTT
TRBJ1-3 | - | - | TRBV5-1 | CASSLERSGGNTIYF | TGCGCCAGCAGCTTGGAGCGTTCTGGAGGAAACACCATATATTTT
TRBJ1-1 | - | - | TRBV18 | CASSPRDYEAFF | TGTGCCAGCTCACCGAGGGACTATGAAGCTTTCTTT